The 14 T cell receptor beta chains given below trace back to one sample, sequenced in a study of cytomegalovirus exposure and HLA in healthy donors. The PCR was carried out with 60 Vbeta primers and 13 Jbeta primers. The data were produced by immunoSEQ multiplex PCR, yet TCRdb's version contains in-frame clones alone and is incomplete. The sample carries approximately 130,000 clones, roughly four fifths recorded once. Sequencing was done on a sample of PBMCs. The receptors were sampled from a middle-aged woman in good health and CMV-seropositive.

The V and J genes are TRBV4-2 and TRBJ2-7; D not certain. The CDR3 has 14 residues. V lost 1 base, J lost 2 bases, and 9 bases lay in between. Germline V lookup: CDR1 LGHNA, CDR2 YNFKEQ. This CDR3 reads CASSQVHSAYEQYF. The CDR3 DNA reads TGTGCCAGCAGCCAAGTTCACTCCGCCTACGAGCAGTACTTC.

The rearrangement uses TRBV19 and TRBJ2-3, with 7 bases aligning to TRBD2. V dropped 5 bases and J dropped 4; count of bases not matched to a gene: 9. Germline assignment: CDR1 LNHDA and CDR2 SQIVND (reference sequence). The CDR3 sequence is 15 residues long. The CDR3 sequence: CASSLLAPPADTQYF. The CDR3 nucleotides are TGTGCCAGTAGTCTACTAGCGCCACCCGCAGATACGCAGTATTTT.

The chain employs TRBV28 and TRBJ1-1; D might be TRBD1 (6 bases). Germline V CDR1 and CDR2: MDHEN, SYDVKM. Trimming stripped 3 bases from V and 7 bases from J, with 15 bases between. The CDR3 loop spans 14 amino acids. The CDR3 reads CASSFVAGGREAFF. The CDR3 coding sequence is TGTGCCAGCAGTTTCGTCGCGGGGGGCCGTGAAGCTTTCTTT.

This chain connects TRBV7-2 to TRBJ2-1; D gene uncertain. The CDR3 totals 15 residues. In germline, CDR1 is SGHTA, CDR2 FQGNSA. V lost 2 bases and J lost 4, with 12 bases in between. The CDR3 DNA is TGTGCCAGCAGCTTACTAGTCCCAGCGTACAATGAGCAGTTCTTC. The encoded protein is CASSLLVPAYNEQFF.

The CDR3 loop is CASSVRGISYEQYF. The CDR3 coding sequence is TGTGCCAGTAGTGTTAGGGGGATTAGCTACGAGCAGTACTTC. The chain recombines TRBV19 with TRBJ2-7, with D possibly TRBD1 on 6 matching bases. Germline-derived CDR1 and CDR2 are LNHDA and SQIVND (reference sequence). Trimming left V 5 bases short and J 3 bases short, with 14 bases between. The CDR3 loop spans 14 amino acids.

This clone was detected only once. DNA for the CDR3: TGTGCCAGTAGTATCAAGTCGTCGGGGAACACTGAAGCTTTCTTT. This codes for CASSIKSSGNTEAFF. V usage is TRBV19 and J usage is TRBJ1-1; the D is unclear. Per germline, CDR1 LNHDA and CDR2 SQIVND (reference sequence). Trimming took off 3 bases at V and 1 base at J, with 12 bases between the two ends. The CDR3 is 15 residues long. Complete variable domain (other parts from reference TRBV19 and TRBJ1-1): DGGITQSPKYLFRKEGQNVTLSCEQNLNHDAMYWYRQDPGQGLRLIYYSQIVNDFQKGDIAEGYSVSREKKESFPLTVTSAQKNPTAFYLCASSIKSSGNTEAFFGQGTRLTVV.

This clone was recorded only once. The chain joins TRBV6-6 to TRBJ2-7; 10 bases are a match to TRBD1. The CDR3 spans 14 residues. With 2 bases clipped from V and 3 bases from J, the junction kept 1 base outside the gene matches. From germline, CDR1 is MNHNY and CDR2 SVGAGI (reference sequence). CDR3 nucleotide sequence: TGTGCCAGCAGTTACGGGGACAGGGGCTACGAGCAGTACTTC. It yields the protein CASSYGDRGYEQYF.

This clone showed up just a few times. This sequence joins TRBV6-1 and TRBJ1-4; the match to TRBD1 covers 7 bases. The germline gives CDR1 MNHNS, CDR2 SASEGT. Trimming removed 6 bases from V and 8 bases from J; junction bases left unmatched: 9. This CDR3 is built from 14 residues. CDR3 loop: CASRLDRVWEKLFF. The CDR3 nucleotides read TGTGCCAGCAGACTCGACAGGGTGTGGGAAAAACTGTTTTTT.

V usage is TRBV27 and J usage is TRBJ1-2; D uncertain. The V end was cut by 6 bases, the J end by 2 bases, with 10 bases between. Germline V CDR1 and CDR2: MNHEY, SMNVEV (reference sequence). This CDR3 region has 13 residues. In nucleotides, the CDR3 is TGTGCCAGCAGAACCAATACAAACTATGGCTACACCTTC. It specifies CASRTNTNYGYTF.

This clone was seen only once. The rearrangement uses TRBV28 and TRBJ2-2; no reliable D call. The germline CDR1 and CDR2 sequences are MDHEN and SYDVKM. The V and J ends lost 3 bases and 2 bases respectively, with 4 bases between them. The CDR3 is made up of 13 amino acids. CDR3 in amino acids: CASSFSNTGELFF. In DNA form, the CDR3 reads TGTGCCAGCAGTTTTAGTAACACCGGGGAGCTGTTTTTT.

The chain carries TRBV2 and TRBJ1-5; 7 nucleotides agree with TRBD1. The CDR3 is 16 residues long. Germline values: CDR1 SNHLY, CDR2 FYNNEI. J gave up 4 bases and V 6 bases, and 12 bases lay outside the gene matches. CDR3 loop: CASSDSGQASNQPQHF. In nucleotides, the CDR3 is TGTGCCAGCAGCGACAGCGGACAGGCCTCTAATCAGCCCCAGCATTTT.

V gene TRBV19 combines with J gene TRBJ1-5; 7 bases line up with TRBD1. V lost 4 bases and J lost 3; bases outside the gene matches: 9. CDR1 is LNHDA and CDR2 is SQIVND in the germline V gene (reference sequence). The CDR3 sequence is 16 residues long. The CDR3: CASSTYRQGVNQPQHF. The CDR3 nucleotides read TGTGCCAGTAGTACCTATAGACAGGGCGTCAATCAGCCCCAGCATTTT.

This chain joins TRBV5-4 and TRBJ2-5, with TRBD2 identical over 15 bases. Germline values: CDR1 SGHNT, CDR2 YYREEE (reference sequence). The trim removed 4 bases at V and 1 base at J, leaving 5 bases unmatched. This CDR3 has 17 amino acids. The CDR3 DNA is TGTGCCAGCAGCGTAGGGACTAGCGGGGGGCTCCAAGAGACCCAGTACTTC. It encodes CASSVGTSGGLQETQYF.

The V and J genes are TRBV29-1 and TRBJ1-4; D call uncertain. Trimming stripped 5 bases from V and 4 bases from J, with 17 bases between. The germline CDR1 and CDR2 sequences are SQVTM and ANQGSEA. This CDR3 spans 15 amino acids. CDR3 residues: CSVPGMRRYNEKLFF. CDR3 sequence (DNA): TGCAGCGTTCCTGGAATGCGGAGGTATAATGAAAAACTGTTTTTT.